Following are 4 T cell receptor beta chains from one sample sequenced in a study of T cells in Graves' hyperthyroidism and ophthalmopathy. Amplification yielded TCR beta CDR3 regions, with RNA transcripts as the source. HTBI primers were the set used in a first-round RT-PCR of the TCR CDR3. From the multiplex PCR reads, TCRdb called clonotypes with MiXCR, one entry per CDR3 protein. The repertoire holds approximately 740,000 distinct CDR3 sequences, 11% to 15% seen once, with 10% in the top ten. The sequencing input was blood. The receptors come from a woman aged 18-29 years with Graves' hyperthyroidism.

There are a few counts of this clonotype. The chain combines TRBV29-1 with TRBJ2-7; possible D gene TRBD2, 5 bases. V shed 7 bases and J shed 6 bases, with 16 bases lying between them. CDR1 and CDR2 from the germline V gene are SQVTM and ANQGSEA. CDR3 length: 12 residues. The CDR3 region has the DNA TGCAGCGGCCAGGCGACTACCGGCGAGCAGTACTTC. This sequence encodes CSGQATTGEQYF.

This clonotype was found a few times. This chain connects TRBV27 to TRBJ1-6; 8 bases match TRBD1. CDR3 size: 15 residues. CDR1 and CDR2 from the germline V gene are MNHEY and SMNVEV (reference sequence). With 6 bases clipped from V and 9 bases from J, the junction kept 10 bases outside the gene matches. CDR3 bases: TGTGCCAGCAGAGATAGACAGGGGACGGGTTCACCCCTCCACTTT. Its translation: CASRDRQGTGSPLHF.

The genes are TRBV10-3 and TRBJ2-1; TRBD2 aligns across 11 bases. The CDR3 covers 16 residues. Germline V gene data show CDR1 as ENHRY and CDR2 as SYGVKD. V shed 3 bases and J 0 bases; nucleotides not matched to a gene: 1. CDR3 in DNA: TGTGCCATCAGTGAAACTAGCGGGAGCTCCTACAATGAGCAGTTCTTC. Protein product: CAISETSGSSYNEQFF.

This clonotype was seen at least ten times. The chain couples TRBV30 to TRBJ2-7, with 9 bases matching TRBD1. The V gene end was trimmed by 0 bases and the J gene end by 2 bases; junction bases not matched to a gene: 2. The CDR3 totals 14 residues. Germline CDR1 GTSNPN, CDR2 SVGIG (reference sequence). The CDR3 loop is CAWSVGTGPYEQYF. In DNA form, the CDR3 reads TGTGCCTGGAGTGTGGGGACAGGGCCCTACGAGCAGTACTTC.